This is a list of T cell receptor beta chains from one sample in a study of shared clonotypes between healthy human individuals. Data came from immunoSEQ multiplex PCR; TCRdb stores just in-frame clones and leaves some out. This table holds about 1.9 million clones, approximately 92% found once. Sample: naive CD8+ T cells from PBMCs. These receptors all stem from a man between 18 and 29 years old in good health. Some clones in this sample may be carry-over from other donors' samples. Each CDR3 is given with its conserved first and last residue. The D gene is left open where the match is weak.

D	V	J	CDR3	DNA
-	TRBV11-2	TRBJ2-2	CASSLSVRSNTGELFF	TGTGCCAGCAGCCTCAGCGTGCGGTCGAACACCGGGGAGCTGTTTTTT
-	TRBV30	TRBJ2-1	CAWVTVEQFF	TGTGCCTGGGTGACGGTTGAGCAGTTCTTC
TRBD1	TRBV2	TRBJ2-3	CASQPVGQGDSDTQYF	TGTGCCAGCCAACCAGTGGGACAGGGGGACTCAGATACGCAGTATTTT
-	TRBV28	TRBJ2-7	CASSLLASRYEQYF	TGTGCCAGCAGTTTATTAGCCAGCCGATACGAGCAGTACTTC
-	TRBV28	TRBJ1-2	CASSLYKGPTNYGYTF	TGTGCCAGCAGTTTATATAAGGGACCGACTAACTATGGCTACACCTTC
-	TRBV11-2	TRBJ2-7	CASSLPRGPQGYYEQYF	TGTGCCAGCAGCTTACCCAGAGGCCCACAGGGTTACTACGAGCAGTACTTC
TRBD2	TRBV10-3	TRBJ2-1	CAISEGLAGAYNEQFF	TGTGCCATCAGTGAAGGCCTAGCGGGAGCCTACAATGAGCAGTTCTTC
TRBD2	TRBV4-3	TRBJ2-7	CASSQEMGEGPSYEQYF	TGCGCCAGCAGCCAAGAGATGGGGGAGGGACCCTCCTACGAGCAGTACTTC
-	TRBV27	TRBJ1-5	CASSLSARASNQPQHF	TGTGCCAGCAGTTTATCCGCCAGGGCCTCCAATCAGCCCCAGCATTTT
-	TRBV4-1	TRBJ1-1	CASSQEIGVGTEAFF	TGCGCCAGCAGCCAAGAAATAGGGGTGGGCACTGAAGCTTTCTTT
-	TRBV5-1	TRBJ2-1	CASSLVAYTPSSNNEQFF	TGCGCCAGCAGCTTGGTTGCCTATACACCTTCTTCTAACAATGAGCAGTTCTTC
TRBD1	TRBV11-3	TRBJ2-7	CASSSGRRQGEQYF	TGTGCCAGCAGCTCGGGACGAAGACAGGGTGAGCAGTACTTC
-	TRBV20-1	TRBJ2-1	CSATAMEQFF	TGCAGTGCTACGGCGATGGAGCAGTTCTTC